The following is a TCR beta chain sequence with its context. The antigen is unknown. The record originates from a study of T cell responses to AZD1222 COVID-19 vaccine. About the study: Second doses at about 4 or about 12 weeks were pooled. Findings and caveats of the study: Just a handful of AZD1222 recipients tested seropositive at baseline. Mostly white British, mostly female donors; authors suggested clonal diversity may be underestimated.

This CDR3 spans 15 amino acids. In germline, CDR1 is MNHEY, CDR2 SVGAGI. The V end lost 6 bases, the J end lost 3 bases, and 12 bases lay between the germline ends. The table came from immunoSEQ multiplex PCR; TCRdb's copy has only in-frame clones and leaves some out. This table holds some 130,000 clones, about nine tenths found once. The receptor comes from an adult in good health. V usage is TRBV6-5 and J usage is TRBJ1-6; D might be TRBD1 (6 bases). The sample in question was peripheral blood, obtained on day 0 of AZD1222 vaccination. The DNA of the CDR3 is TGTGCCAGCAGACTGGGACAACACTATAATTCACCCCTCCACTTT. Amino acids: CASRLGQHYNSPLHF.